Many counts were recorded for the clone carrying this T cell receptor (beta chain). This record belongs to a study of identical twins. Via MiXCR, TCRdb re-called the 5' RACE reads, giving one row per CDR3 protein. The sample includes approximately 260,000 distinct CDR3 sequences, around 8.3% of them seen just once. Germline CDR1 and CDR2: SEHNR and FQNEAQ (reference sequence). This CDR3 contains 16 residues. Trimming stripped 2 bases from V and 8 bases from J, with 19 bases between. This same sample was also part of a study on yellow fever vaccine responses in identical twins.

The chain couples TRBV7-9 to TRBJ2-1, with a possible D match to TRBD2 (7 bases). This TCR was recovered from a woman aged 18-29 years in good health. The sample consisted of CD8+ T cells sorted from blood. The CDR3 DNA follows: TGTGCCAGCAGCTTAAGGTCGGGGGGCCTAGTACATGAGCAGTTCTTC. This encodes CASSLRSGGLVHEQFF.